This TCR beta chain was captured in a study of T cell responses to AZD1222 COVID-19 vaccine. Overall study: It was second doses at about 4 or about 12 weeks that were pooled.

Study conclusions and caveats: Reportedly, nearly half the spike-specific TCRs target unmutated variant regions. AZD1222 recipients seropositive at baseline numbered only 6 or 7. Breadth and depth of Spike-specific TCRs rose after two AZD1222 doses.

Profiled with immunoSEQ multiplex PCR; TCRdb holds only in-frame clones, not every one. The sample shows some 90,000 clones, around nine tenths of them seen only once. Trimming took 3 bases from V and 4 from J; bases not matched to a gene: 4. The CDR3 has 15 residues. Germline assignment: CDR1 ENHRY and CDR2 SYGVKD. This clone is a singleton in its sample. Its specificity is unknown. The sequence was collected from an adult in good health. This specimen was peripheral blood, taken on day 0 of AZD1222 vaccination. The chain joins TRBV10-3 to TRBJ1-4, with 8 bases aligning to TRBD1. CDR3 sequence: CAISDRDRSNEKLFF. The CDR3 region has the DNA TGTGCCATCAGTGATCGGGACAGGAGTAATGAAAAACTGTTTTTT.